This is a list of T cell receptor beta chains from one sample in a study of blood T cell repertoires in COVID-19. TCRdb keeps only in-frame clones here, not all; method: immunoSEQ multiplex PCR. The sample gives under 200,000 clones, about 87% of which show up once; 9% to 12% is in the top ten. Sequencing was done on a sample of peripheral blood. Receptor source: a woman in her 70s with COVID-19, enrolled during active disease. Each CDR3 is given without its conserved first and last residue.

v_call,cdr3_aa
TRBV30,AWSVLGQGGEQY
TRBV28,GSMGGHDEQF
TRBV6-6,ASSPQTGGGYT
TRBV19,ASSRGTGTSGSSYEQY
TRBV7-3,ASSPSLAAYNEQF
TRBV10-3,AIKRDRGTGELF
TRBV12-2,ASRRSLDRGRGEQY
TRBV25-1,ASSESGTGDYEQY
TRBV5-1,ASSMDRGFFGELF
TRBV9,ASSVAGYYGYT
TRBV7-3,ASSLSGSTDTQY
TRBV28,ASSGTSGSYEQY